This T cell receptor beta chain was found in a study of blood T cell repertoires in COVID-19. The CDR3 covers 12 residues. V lost 1 base to trimming and J lost 7 bases, with 7 bases between them. Authors' analysis steps: Amplification from reference gene primers served as the basis for estimated nucleated cell counts. Here immunoSEQ multiplex PCR was the method, and the copy in TCRdb shows in-frame clones only, minus some. V and J calls and clone size follow that table, whereas D and trimming were derived from the DNA. The sample records around 110,000 clones, 82% being singletons. The chain carries TRBV12-3 or TRBV12-4 and TRBJ1-2; no reliable D call. Sequencing input: peripheral blood. The receptor was isolated from a man aged 70 or older with active or convalescent COVID-19. The CDR3 loop reads CASSLGASGYTF. The CDR3 region has the DNA TGTGCCAGCAGTTTAGGTGCCAGTGGCTACACCTTC.